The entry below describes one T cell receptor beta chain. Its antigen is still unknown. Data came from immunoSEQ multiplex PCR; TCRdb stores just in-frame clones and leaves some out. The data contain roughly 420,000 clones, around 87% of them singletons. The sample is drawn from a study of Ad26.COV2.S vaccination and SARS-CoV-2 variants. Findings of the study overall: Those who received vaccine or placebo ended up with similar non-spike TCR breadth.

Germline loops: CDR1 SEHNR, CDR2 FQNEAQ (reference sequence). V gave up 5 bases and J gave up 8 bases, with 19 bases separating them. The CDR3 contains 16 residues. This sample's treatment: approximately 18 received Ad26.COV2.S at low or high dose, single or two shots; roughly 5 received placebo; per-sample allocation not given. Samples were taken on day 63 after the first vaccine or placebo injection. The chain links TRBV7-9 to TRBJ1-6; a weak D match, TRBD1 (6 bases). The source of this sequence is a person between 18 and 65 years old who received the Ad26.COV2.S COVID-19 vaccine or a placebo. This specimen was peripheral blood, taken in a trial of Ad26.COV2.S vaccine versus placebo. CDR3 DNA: TGTGCCAGCAGCCCAGAGGCGGCAGGGGACGATTCACCCCTCCACTTT. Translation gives CASSPEAAGDDSPLHF.